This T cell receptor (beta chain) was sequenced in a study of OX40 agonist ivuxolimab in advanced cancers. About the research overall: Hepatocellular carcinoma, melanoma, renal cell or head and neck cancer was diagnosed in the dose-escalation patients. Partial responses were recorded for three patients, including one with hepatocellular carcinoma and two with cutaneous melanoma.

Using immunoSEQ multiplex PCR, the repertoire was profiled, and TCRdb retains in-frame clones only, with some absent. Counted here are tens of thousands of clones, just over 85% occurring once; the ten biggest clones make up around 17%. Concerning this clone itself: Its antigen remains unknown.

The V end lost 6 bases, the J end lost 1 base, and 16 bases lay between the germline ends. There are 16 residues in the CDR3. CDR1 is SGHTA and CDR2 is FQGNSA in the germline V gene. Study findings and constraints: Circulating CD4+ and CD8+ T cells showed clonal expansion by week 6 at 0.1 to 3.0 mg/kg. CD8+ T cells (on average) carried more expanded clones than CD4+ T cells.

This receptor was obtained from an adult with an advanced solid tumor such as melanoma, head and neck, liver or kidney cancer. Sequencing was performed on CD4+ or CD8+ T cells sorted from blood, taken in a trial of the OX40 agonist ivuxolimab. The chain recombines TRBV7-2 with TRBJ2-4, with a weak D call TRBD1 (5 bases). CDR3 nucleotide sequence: TGTGCCAGCAGTCCTTCATCGACAGTGGCCAAAAACATTCAGTACTTC. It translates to CASSPSSTVAKNIQYF. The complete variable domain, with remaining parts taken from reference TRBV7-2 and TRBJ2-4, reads GAGVSQSPSNKVTEKGKDVELRCDPISGHTALYWYRQSLGQGLEFLIYFQGNSAPDKSGLPSDRFSAERTGGSVSTLTIQRTQQEDSAVYLCASSPSSTVAKNIQYFGAGTRLSVL.